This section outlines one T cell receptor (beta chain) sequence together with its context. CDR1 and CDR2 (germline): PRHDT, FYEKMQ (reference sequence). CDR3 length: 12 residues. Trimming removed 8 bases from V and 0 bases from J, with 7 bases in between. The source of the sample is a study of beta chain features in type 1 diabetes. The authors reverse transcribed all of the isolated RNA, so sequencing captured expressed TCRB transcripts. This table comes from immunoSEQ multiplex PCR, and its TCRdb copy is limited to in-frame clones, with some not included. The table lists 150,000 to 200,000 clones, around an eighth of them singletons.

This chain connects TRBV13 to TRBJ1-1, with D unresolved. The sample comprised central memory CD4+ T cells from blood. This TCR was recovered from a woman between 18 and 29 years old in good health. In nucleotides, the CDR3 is TGTGCCAGCGGAGTTATGAACACTGAAGCTTTCTTT. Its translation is CASGVMNTEAFF.